Many counts were recorded for the clone carrying this T cell receptor (beta chain). This CDR3 is built from 16 residues. CDR1 is SEHNR and CDR2 is FQNEAQ in the germline V gene (reference sequence). V gave up 5 bases and J gave up 1 base; unmatched junction bases: 8. Every cDNA TCR molecule received its own unique molecular identifier. TCRdb fed the 5' RACE reads into MiXCR, producing one record per CDR3 protein. The sample gives 13,000 or so distinct CDR3 sequences, approximately 3.8% of which show up once; 40% to 55% is in the top ten. The entry originates in a study of spatial heterogeneity in lung cancer. Time point given: sample taken at primary tumor resection. Just over 70 TRACERx patients with early, untreated non-small cell lung cancer donated samples.

The chain couples TRBV7-9 to TRBJ1-1; 9 bases agree with TRBD1. This clonotype was obtained from a male donor with early-stage non-small cell lung cancer. The material was PBMCs, obtained at surgery. This CDR3 reads CASSPVQGQGNTEAFF. The CDR3 DNA sequence: TGTGCCAGCAGCCCCGTGCAGGGACAGGGGAACACTGAAGCTTTCTTT. The whole variable domain, remainder taken from reference TRBV7-9 and TRBJ1-1, is DTGVSQNPRHKITKRGQNVTFRCDPISEHNRLYWYRQTLGQGPEFLTYFQNEAQLEKSRLLSDRFSAERPKGSFSTLEIQRTEQGDSAMYLCASSPVQGQGNTEAFFGQGTRLTVV.